This TCR beta chain was documented in a study of shared clonotypes between healthy human individuals. Findings of the study overall: Generally, naive subsets (rather than memory subsets) showed larger estimated richness.

Sequencing was performed with immunoSEQ multiplex PCR; in TCRdb, only in-frame clones are kept and a portion is missing. Altogether fewer than 3 million clones are present, 85% to 95% being singletons, with the ten largest covering 0.3% to 0.4%. For this clone: The target antigen is unknown.

Germline V gene data show CDR1 as SGHAT and CDR2 as FQNNGV. V lost 0 bases, J lost 7 bases, and 15 bases lay in between. This CDR3 spans 16 amino acids. The sample consisted of naive CD4+ T cells from PBMCs. Subset meaning: CD45RA+ positively selected. The sequence was collected from a man younger than 35 in good health. Some clones in this sample may be carry-over from other donors' samples. V usage is TRBV11-2 and J usage is TRBJ1-4, with a tentative D call TRBD1 (6 bases). CDR3 loop: CASSLDAGALGEKLFF. CDR3 in DNA: TGTGCCAGCAGCTTAGACGCGGGGGCCCTAGGTGAAAAACTGTTTTTT.